The T cell receptor (beta chain) under discussion was sequenced for a study of metastatic and nonmetastatic thyroid tumors (dated by TCRdb to about 2020). Turning to the overall study: For patients with malignant and with benign thyroid disease, the researchers compared repertoires between peripheral blood samples and tumor or nodule tissue samples.

Preparation of the library involved PCR. The sequencer listed for this sample is Illumina HiSeq 4000. The TCR beta-chain CDR3 region of each patient was profiled by high-throughput sequencing. From the authors' description of their analysis: The researchers built a classifier to tell apart papillary thyroid cancer patients with distant metastasis, based on CDR3 differences among clinicopathological groups. The Shannon index was used to measure repertoire diversity, and the Morisita-Horn index was used to measure how similar tumor and blood repertoires were. Starting from the raw public reads, TCRdb applied fastp trimming at Q25, assembled clones with MiXCR and retained in-frame beta chains. The V and J calls were not made by the authors but by TCRdb's processing. Counted in this sample were some 34,000 clones; 20% of them appeared once. The leading ten clones occupy around 15% of the sample. Here is what the overall study found, with its caveats: In both blood and tumor samples, TCR beta diversity was reported to be significantly higher in malignant tumors than in benign nodules.

None of the patients had been given any treatment before thyroid surgery. Using T-cell receptor beta sequencing, the study looked back at clinical samples from patients collected from the early 2010s to the late 2010s. This clone was found a few times. The antigen it binds to is not known. A read error may account for a junction end that differs from germline. The specimen was blood. The receptor comes from a female donor with papillary thyroid cancer or a benign thyroid nodule (not recorded which). Some clones in this sample may be carry-over from other donors' samples.

The CDR3 region has the sequence CASGPNSPLRF. DNA sequence: TGCGCCTCGGGCCCCAATTCACCCCTGCGCTTT. The rearranged chain carries TRBV12-3 or TRBV12-4 and TRBJ1-6; the D gene is not confidently resolved. Including the terminal cysteine and phenylalanine, the CDR3 comprises 11 residues. Of all the DNA, just the CDR3 is kept, 33 bases in frame from base 1.